This T cell receptor (beta chain) was documented in a study of T cell repertoires in cytomegalovirus infection. At the level of the study: Peptides in the study included HLA-C-restricted and HLA-B-restricted CMV epitopes. Public TCR beta signatures provided an indication of both CMV infection and a matching HLA type. Study conclusions and caveats: CMV-specific HLA-C-restricted TCR beta clonotypes dominated the ex vivo response. Individuals carrying CMV plus the relevant HLA were identified by cumulative frequency of public TCR beta families.

The CDR3 runs 15 residues. Trimming took 4 bases from V and 8 from J; bases not matched to a gene: 8. CDR1 and CDR2 (germline): MDHEN, SYDVKM. Concerning this clonotype: Its antigen is as yet unknown.

MiXCR, applied by TCRdb to the reads, yields one record per CDR3 protein. This sample carries about 310,000 distinct CDR3 sequences, approximately 25% of them seen once, and the ten largest clones take about an eighth. V is TRBV28 and J is TRBJ1-6; TRBD1 agrees at 7 bases. The material was cultured PBMCs, obtained from culture after CMV antigen stimulation. This TCR was recovered from a human donor in good health (CMV status not recorded). Some clones in this sample may be carry-over from other donors' samples. The CDR3, as DNA: TGTGCCAGCAGTTGGGTTTACAGGGGTTATTCACCCCTCCACTTT. This gives the protein CASSWVYRGYSPLHF. Full variable domain (outside the CDR3, taken from reference TRBV28 and TRBJ1-6): DVKVTQSSRYLVKRTGEKVFLECVQDMDHENMFWYRQDPGLGLRLIYFSYDVKMKEKGDIPEGYSVSREKKERFSLILESASTNQTSMYLCASSWVYRGYSPLHFGNGTRLTVT.